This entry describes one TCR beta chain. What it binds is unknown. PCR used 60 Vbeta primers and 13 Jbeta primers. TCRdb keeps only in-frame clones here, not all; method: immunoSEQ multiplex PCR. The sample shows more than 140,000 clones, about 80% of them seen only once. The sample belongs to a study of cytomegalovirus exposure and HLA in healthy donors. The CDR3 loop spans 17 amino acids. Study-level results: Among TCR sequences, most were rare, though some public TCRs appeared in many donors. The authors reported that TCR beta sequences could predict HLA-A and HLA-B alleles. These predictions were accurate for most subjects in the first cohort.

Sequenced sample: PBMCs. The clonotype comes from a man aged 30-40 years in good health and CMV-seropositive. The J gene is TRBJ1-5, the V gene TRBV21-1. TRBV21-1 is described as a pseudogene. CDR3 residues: CASSKLAGPRGNQPQHF. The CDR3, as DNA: TGTGCCAGCAGCAAATTGGCGGGACCCCGGGGCAATCAGCCCCAGCATTTT.